This T cell receptor beta chain derives from a study of cytomegalovirus exposure and HLA in healthy donors. Whole-study context: T cells numbering about 180 million yielded 95 million to 140 million unique TCR beta sequences in an earlier analysis. Study results and caveats: The productive fraction for most TCR beta V segments was about 87% or about 30% in an earlier analysis. One variant, a missense change in DCLRE1C, was linked in a later analysis to TCR beta V- and J-gene trimming. Among the CMV-associated chains, three were confirmed in vitro as specific for CMV antigens.

On this clone: Its antigen is not identified.

The ends were cut back, 0 bases at V and 4 bases at J, with 7 bases in the middle. Germline assignment: CDR1 SGHRS and CDR2 YFSETQ. The length of the CDR3 is 13 residues. Primers for the PCR totalled 60 Vbeta and 13 Jbeta. Only in-frame clones appear in the TCRdb table, and some are missing; sequencing was by immunoSEQ multiplex PCR. This sample has about 130,000 clones, with 80% found just once. What was sequenced was PBMCs. The origin of this receptor is a woman between 40 and 55 years old in good health and CMV-seronegative. The chain is built from TRBV5-1 and TRBJ1-2, with D tentatively TRBD1 (5 bases). The CDR3 coding sequence is TGCGCCAGCAGCTTGGGTAGGGGCTATGGCTACACCTTC. The encoded protein is CASSLGRGYGYTF.